Listed below are T cell receptor beta chains from one sample, sequenced in a study of blood T cell repertoires in COVID-19. TCRdb's copy holds only in-frame clones and misses some; the assay was immunoSEQ multiplex PCR. Of about 240,000 clones in the sample, around four fifths were seen once. Specimen: peripheral blood. The receptors shown here come from a woman aged 55-75 years with active or convalescent COVID-19. Each CDR3 is given with its conserved first and last residue. A D gene is named only where the DNA matches it firmly. Some rows mark clone size as missing; the rest say once, few, many or name a class of expanded clone.

- TRBJ2-1 TRBD2 TRBV12-5 14 TGTGCTAGTGGTTTTGGCGGGGGGCTGGATGAGCAGTTCTTC CASGFGGGLDEQFF
few TRBJ1-1 - TRBV2 12 TGTGCCAGCACTTGGTTCGGCACTGAAGCTTTCTTT CASTWFGTEAFF
- TRBJ1-1 TRBD1 TRBV5-6 14 TGTGCCAGCAGTACATATGGACAGGGGACTGAAGCTTTCTTT CASSTYGQGTEAFF
once TRBJ1-1 - TRBV4-1 16 TGCGCCAGCAGCCAAGATTCGGTTGAGGTGAACACTGAAGCTTTCTTT CASSQDSVEVNTEAFF
- TRBJ1-4 - TRBV11-3 15 TGTGCCAGCAGCTTTGGCGGTGCAACTAATGAAAAACTGTTTTTT CASSFGGATNEKLFF
- TRBJ2-1 - TRBV24-1 13 TGTGCCACTTCCGGGATCCAGGACAATGAGCAGTTCTTC CATSGIQDNEQFF
- TRBJ2-3 TRBD2 TRBV7-8 16 TGTGCCAGCAGCTTAGAGCGGGGGGGCCTGCTAGATACGCAGTATTTT CASSLERGGLLDTQYF
- TRBJ2-1 - TRBV11-3 16 TGTGCCAGCAGCTTAGATGGGGGGACAGCTTACAATGAGCAGTTCTTC CASSLDGGTAYNEQFF
- TRBJ2-3 - TRBV24-1 18 TGTGCCACCAGTGATATAGGGCAACTAAGCGGGAGCACAGATACGCAGTATTTT CATSDIGQLSGSTDTQYF
- TRBJ2-3 - TRBV13 12 TGTGCCAGCAGCCCTCCCTCAGATACGCAGTATTTT CASSPPSDTQYF
few TRBJ1-1 - TRBV7-9 10 TGTGCCAGCAGTCGAGTTGAAGCTTTCTTT CASSRVEAFF
- TRBJ1-4 TRBD1 TRBV6-5 16 TGTGCCAGCAGTTTGACAGGGGGCACAACTAATGAAAAACTGTTTTTT CASSLTGGTTNEKLFF
- TRBJ2-5 TRBD2 TRBV11-2 16 TGTGCCAGCAGCCTAGCGCGGGGGGGCTTCCAAGAGACCCAGTACTTC CASSLARGGFQETQYF
- TRBJ1-1 TRBD1 TRBV5-4 14 TGTGCCAGCAGCCAAGACAGGGGGCCCACTGAAGCTTTCTTT CASSQDRGPTEAFF
once TRBJ2-1 - TRBV5-4 16 TGTGCCAGCAGCCCACGTGGGGGGACCGAGTACAATGAGCAGTTCTTC CASSPRGGTEYNEQFF
- TRBJ1-4 TRBD1 TRBV18 16 TGTGCCAGCTCACCACAGGCAGACAGGGGAAATGAAAAACTGTTTTTT CASSPQADRGNEKLFF
- TRBJ1-2 TRBD1 TRBV19 14 TGTGCCAGTAGGGAAATACAGGGGAACTATGGCTACACCTTC CASREIQGNYGYTF
- TRBJ1-6 TRBD1 TRBV5-1 15 TGCGCCAGCAGTGACCAGGGACAGGGCAATTCACCCCTCCACTTT CASSDQGQGNSPLHF
few TRBJ1-2 TRBD1 TRBV5-1 14 TGCGCCAGCAGCTTGAGGGGGCTGGGCGGAGGCTACACCTTC CASSLRGLGGGYTF
- TRBJ2-1 TRBD2 TRBV7-8 18 TGTGCCAGCACCTCTATCGGGCTAGCGGAGAGCTCCTACAATGAGCAGTTCTTC CASTSIGLAESSYNEQFF
- TRBJ1-3 - TRBV7-8 14 TGTGCCAGCAGCTTAGGGGGCAGGGGAAACACCATATATTTT CASSLGGRGNTIYF
- TRBJ1-4 - TRBV5-1 14 TGCGCCAGCAGCCGGGGCCCGGGAGAAGAAAAACTGTTTTTT CASSRGPGEEKLFF
- TRBJ1-4 TRBD1 TRBV30 13 TGTGCCCGTTCCGGGACAGGGGGGGAAAAACTGTTTTTT CARSGTGGEKLFF
once TRBJ2-1 - TRBV27 14 TGTGCCAGCAGTTTATCCCCTAGGGGGAATGAGCAGTTCTTC CASSLSPRGNEQFF
- TRBJ2-4 - TRBV6-5 15 TGTGCCAGCAGTTCGACCGGGACTGGCAAAAACATTCAGTACTTC CASSSTGTGKNIQYF
- TRBJ1-4 TRBD1 TRBV18 21 TGTGCCAGCTCACCTGGGGGACAGTCGGTAGTGGAGTATGCAACTAATGAAAAACTGTTTTTT CASSPGGQSVVEYATNEKLFF
many TRBJ1-5 TRBD1 TRBV9 16 TGTGCCAGCAGCCCCGGGGACAGGGCTAGCAATCAGCCCCAGCATTTT CASSPGDRASNQPQHF
- TRBJ1-3 - TRBV19 15 TGTGCCAGTAGTTACCCCACTCACTCTGGAAACACCATATATTTT CASSYPTHSGNTIYF
- TRBJ1-2 - TRBV19 13 TGTGCCAGTAGGACAATAACTAACTATGGCTACACCTTC CASRTITNYGYTF
- TRBJ1-5 - TRBV5-1 16 TGCGCCAGCAGCTTGGCACCGATCGGGACAAATCAGCCCCAGCATTTT CASSLAPIGTNQPQHF
- TRBJ2-5 - TRBV9 17 TGTGCCAGCAGCGTAGATCCCACCGGGACAATCCAAGAGACCCAGTACTTC CASSVDPTGTIQETQYF
- TRBJ1-3 - TRBV6-5 14 TGTGCCAGCAGTACCGGGGGTAGGGTTGGCACCATATATTTT CASSTGGRVGTIYF
- TRBJ2-1 TRBD1 TRBV24-1 16 TGTGCCACCAGTGACGTTGACAGGGGTAAATACAATGAGCAGTTCTTC CATSDVDRGKYNEQFF
- TRBJ2-3 TRBD2 TRBV18 15 TGTGCCAGCTCACCGGACGGGGAGGGTAGAAATACGCAGTATTTT CASSPDGEGRNTQYF
- TRBJ2-1 TRBD2 TRBV11-3 15 TGTGCCAGCAGCCCGGGACTAGCCCTTTACAATGAGCAGTTCTTC CASSPGLALYNEQFF
- TRBJ1-2 TRBD1 TRBV2 14 TGTGCCAGCAGTCCTATCAGGACAGGGTTTGGCTACACCTTC CASSPIRTGFGYTF
- TRBJ2-1 - TRBV7-2 15 TGTGCCAGCAGCGTCTTTGGGACTGGTGGCAATGAGCAGTTCTTC CASSVFGTGGNEQFF
- TRBJ1-1 TRBD1 TRBV18 14 TGTGCCAGCTCTTTACAGGGGCCGAACACTGAAGCTTTCTTT CASSLQGPNTEAFF
once TRBJ1-1 TRBD1 TRBV5-1 16 TGCGCCAGCAGCGACCGGGACAGAAACATGAACACTGAAGCTTTCTTT CASSDRDRNMNTEAFF
- TRBJ1-1 - TRBV18 15 TGTGCCAGCTCACGCGACAGGCTGGACTACACTGAAGCTTTCTTT CASSRDRLDYTEAFF
- TRBJ2-3 - TRBV2 15 TGTGCCAGCAGTCGCGGGAAGCCCATCACAGATACGCAGTATTTT CASSRGKPITDTQYF
once TRBJ2-2 TRBD1 TRBV2 14 TGTGCCAGCAGGGGAACAGGGGAGACCGGGGAGCTGTTTTTT CASRGTGETGELFF
- TRBJ1-3 - TRBV18 14 TGTGCCAGCTCACCAGGCCTCTCTGGAAACACCATATATTTT CASSPGLSGNTIYF
- TRBJ2-7 - TRBV29-1 13 TGCAGCGTGCGCCTGACAGGCTCCTACGAGCAGTACTTC CSVRLTGSYEQYF
- TRBJ2-5 TRBD2 TRBV4-2 16 TGTGCCAGCAGCCAAGGGACTAGCGGAGTTCTAGGGACCCAGTACTTC CASSQGTSGVLGTQYF
- TRBJ2-2 - TRBV23-1 18 TGCGCCAGCACCAACCAGAAAGGGGGGGGGCACCCCACCGGGGAGCTGTTTTTT CASTNQKGGGHPTGELFF
- TRBJ2-3 - TRBV5-6 11 TGTGCCAGCAGCCTCAGGGGTACGCAGTATTTT CASSLRGTQYF
- TRBJ1-2 - TRBV5-1 15 TGCGCCAGCAGGATCGAGCCGGTGACAGTATATGGCTACACCTTC CASRIEPVTVYGYTF
- TRBJ2-1 - TRBV3-1/TRBV3-2 13 TGTGCCAGCAGCCAAGTTTTGGCGGGAGAGCAGTTCTTC CASSQVLAGEQFF
once TRBJ1-1 - TRBV30 12 TGTGCCTGGAGTGGGGCCTGGGCTGAAGCTTTCTTT CAWSGAWAEAFF
- TRBJ2-7 TRBD2 TRBV14 14 TGTGCCAGCAGCCGGGGAGGGACGGGGTACGAGCAGTACTTC CASSRGGTGYEQYF
- TRBJ2-7 - TRBV14 14 TGTGCCAGCAGTCTAGGGGTCCCTGCCTACGAGCAGTACTTC CASSLGVPAYEQYF
- TRBJ2-2 - TRBV3-1/TRBV3-2 14 TGTGCCAGCAGGAACAGGGTAGGAACCGGGGAGCTGTTTTTT CASRNRVGTGELFF
- TRBJ2-3 - TRBV5-6 12 TGTGCCAGCAGCTTGCAGCCGGGGTTTTTTTATTTT CASSLQPGFFYF
- TRBJ2-3 TRBD2 TRBV11-2 14 TGTGCCAGCAGCTTAGTGGGGGGACTAGCCACGCAGTATTTT CASSLVGGLATQYF
- TRBJ1-1 - TRBV5-4 13 TGTGCCAGCAGTGGGGGGACGAACACTGAAGCTTTCTTT CASSGGTNTEAFF
- TRBJ1-1 - TRBV11-3 12 TGTGCCAGCAGCTTAGACAGGACTGAAGCTTTCTTT CASSLDRTEAFF
- TRBJ1-1 - TRBV24-1 14 TGTGCCACCAGTGCTCCGGGACAGAACACTGAAGCTTTCTTT CATSAPGQNTEAFF
- TRBJ2-1 TRBD2 TRBV11-3 15 TGTGCCAGCAGCCCGGGGGGACCGACCTACAATGAGCAGTTCTTC CASSPGGPTYNEQFF
- TRBJ2-1 TRBD2 TRBV2 17 TGTGCCAGCAGTGAATGGGGCCTAGCGGGGAACTACAATGAGCAGTTCTTC CASSEWGLAGNYNEQFF